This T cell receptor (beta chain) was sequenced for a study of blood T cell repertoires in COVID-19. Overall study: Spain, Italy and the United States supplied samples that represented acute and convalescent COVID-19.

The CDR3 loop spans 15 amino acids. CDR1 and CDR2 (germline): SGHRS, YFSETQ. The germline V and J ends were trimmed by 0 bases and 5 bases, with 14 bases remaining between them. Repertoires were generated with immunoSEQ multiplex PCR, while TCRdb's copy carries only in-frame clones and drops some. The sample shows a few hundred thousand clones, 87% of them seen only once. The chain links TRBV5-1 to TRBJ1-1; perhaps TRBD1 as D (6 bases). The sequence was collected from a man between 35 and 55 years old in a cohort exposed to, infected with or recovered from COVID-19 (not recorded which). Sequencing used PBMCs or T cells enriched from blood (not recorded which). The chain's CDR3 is CASSLGVGAHTEAFF. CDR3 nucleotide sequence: TGCGCCAGCAGCTTGGGGGTGGGGGCGCATACTGAAGCTTTCTTT.